Included here is one T cell receptor (beta chain) sequence, with context. Its antigen is still unknown. Deep-level settings were used for running the assay. Over several immunoSEQ plates, each subset's genomic DNA was distributed in even portions. On sorted subsets, replicate PCRs used 200 to 250 ng DNA, or about 30,000 T cell genomes. TCRdb's copy holds only in-frame clones and misses some; the assay was immunoSEQ multiplex PCR. Of roughly 2 million clones listed, approximately 94% are singletons. CD8 cells regarded as naive lacked CD45RO, were positively chosen for CCR7, and omitted terminally differentiated effector memory CD45RA+ cells. The record originates from a study of shared clonotypes between healthy human individuals. Study results and caveats: Naive subsets generally had larger estimated richness than memory subsets.

This receptor was identified in a young man in good health. The sample taken for sequencing was naive CD8+ T cells sorted from blood.

CDR3 coding DNA: TGTGCCATCAGTGAGTCCGAGGCAGGGACAAATTCACCCCTCCACTTT. It codes for CAISESEAGTNSPLHF. The rearrangement uses TRBV10-3 and TRBJ1-6; D is possibly TRBD1 (6 bases). V gave up 0 bases and J gave up 7 bases, with 13 bases separating them. Germline V gives CDR1 ENHRY, CDR2 SYGVKD. This CDR3 has 16 amino acids.